What follows are 32 T cell receptor beta chains derived from one specimen sequenced in a study of cytomegalovirus exposure and HLA in healthy donors. Vbeta (60) and Jbeta (13) primers were used in the PCR. The repertoire was sequenced with immunoSEQ multiplex PCR; TCRdb's copy has only in-frame clones and lacks some. The table lists over 250,000 clones, 72% of them singletons. The sequenced sample was PBMCs. Receptors originate from a female donor in good health and CMV-seronegative.

About this clone: Other DNA sequences in this sample translate to the same CDR3. V gene TRBV6-1 combines with J gene TRBJ2-5; unclear D gene. From germline, CDR1 is MNHNS and CDR2 SASEGT. Trimming took off 5 bases at V and 2 bases at J, with 3 bases between the two ends. CDR3 length equals 11 residues. The CDR3 protein is CASSPQETQYF. In nucleotides, the CDR3 is TGTGCCAGCAGTCCGCAAGAGACCCAGTACTTC.

This rearrangement joins TRBV5-6 to TRBJ2-6; a possible D gene is TRBD1 (6 bases). CDR3 length: 17 residues. Trimming took 0 bases from V and 2 from J, leaving 12 bases between them. Germline V gene data show CDR1 as SGHDT and CDR2 as YYEEEE. The CDR3 spells CASSLVQGSPGANVLTF. CDR3 nucleotide sequence: TGTGCCAGCAGCTTGGTACAGGGATCGCCTGGGGCCAACGTCCTGACTTTC.

The V call is TRBV7-2, the J call TRBJ2-7; a weak D match, TRBD1 (5 bases). Germline V gives CDR1 SGHTA, CDR2 FQGNSA. The CDR3 runs 15 residues. Trimming removed 1 base at V and 0 bases at J, with 10 bases between. CDR3 DNA sequence: TGTGCCAGCAGCTTAGATCAGGGATTCTCCTACGAGCAGTACTTC. This sequence encodes CASSLDQGFSYEQYF.

The J gene is TRBJ2-7, the V gene TRBV6-5; TRBD2 aligns across 11 bases. Germline CDR1 reads MNHEY; CDR2 reads SVGAGI. This CDR3 has 14 residues. V gave up 5 bases and J gave up 3 bases; unmatched junction bases: 3. The CDR3 bases are TGTGCCAGCAGTCTTAGCGGGAGGGGCTACGAGCAGTACTTC. It specifies CASSLSGRGYEQYF.

The J gene is TRBJ2-3, the V gene TRBV11-3; TRBD1 aligns across 8 bases. With V trimmed by 9 bases and J by 0 bases, 5 bases remained unmatched. Germline V gene lookup returns CDR1 SGHNT and CDR2 YENEEA. There are 14 residues in the CDR3. The CDR3 nucleotides read TGTGCCAGTAGGGACAGGACTAGCACAGATACGCAGTATTTT. Protein: CASRDRTSTDTQYF.

The chain couples TRBV11-3 to TRBJ2-2; D possibly corresponds to TRBD2 (6 bases). V was cut by 5 bases and J by 6 bases, with 13 bases left in between. The CDR3 is 14 residues long. Germline V lookup: CDR1 SGHNT, CDR2 YENEEA. CDR3 nucleotides: TGTGCCAGCAGCCCGGGACTTATCTCCGGGGAGCTGTTTTTT. Its protein product is CASSPGLISGELFF.

In its sample, this clone was seen a few times. V usage is TRBV27 and J usage is TRBJ2-7; 11 positions match TRBD2. V trimming: 6 bases; J trimming: 0 bases; junction bases outside the gene matches: 7. The CDR3 is made up of 16 amino acids. Germline CDR1 is MNHEY and CDR2 is SMNVEV (reference sequence). CDR3 sequence: CASSMLGTSGSYEQYF. The CDR3 nucleotides read TGTGCCAGCAGCATGCTAGGGACTAGCGGCTCCTACGAGCAGTACTTC.

The chain links TRBV7-9 to TRBJ2-1; D is possibly TRBD1 (5 bases). Germline V gene sequence: CDR1 SEHNR, CDR2 FQNEAQ (reference sequence). V was trimmed by 5 bases and J by 6 bases, leaving 17 bases between them. This CDR3 spans 15 amino acids. The CDR3, as DNA: TGTGCCAGCAGCCCTAACCCAGGGCAGTTCAATGAGCAGTTCTTC. The encoded protein is CASSPNPGQFNEQFF.

The chain combines TRBV7-3 with TRBJ2-5; D is unresolved. The germline CDR1 and CDR2 sequences are SGHTA and FQGTGA. Deletions cut 1 base from V and 11 bases from J, with 14 bases between. This CDR3 is built from 13 residues. The CDR3 region has the DNA TGTGCCAGCAGCTTAATCCCTCCCTCGGAGCAGTACTTC. Protein: CASSLIPPSEQYF.

The chain employs TRBV5-1 and TRBJ1-1; D gene ambiguous. There are 14 residues in the CDR3. V lost 4 bases to trimming and J lost 1 base, with 11 bases between them. Germline V gene sequence: CDR1 SGHRS, CDR2 YFSETQ. CDR3 residues: CASSVATSNTEAFF. The CDR3 DNA follows: TGCGCCAGCAGCGTCGCGACATCGAACACTGAAGCTTTCTTT.

Turning to this clone: This specimen includes other DNA sequences encoding the same CDR3. The chain carries TRBV20-1 and TRBJ2-3, with a weak D call TRBD2 (6 bases). Trimming removed 6 bases at V and 6 bases at J, with 10 bases between. The CDR3 spans 11 residues. In germline, CDR1 is DFQATT, CDR2 SNEGSKA (reference sequence). The CDR3 DNA reads as TGCAGTGCCCCCCGGGGGGATACGCAGTATTTT. This gives the protein CSAPRGDTQYF.

In this sample, this clone turned up a few times. Other DNA sequences of this sample code for an identical CDR3. CDR3 bases: TGCGCCAGCAGCTTGGTCCCGGGAGCGTACAATGAGCAGTTCTTC. This sequence encodes CASSLVPGAYNEQFF. V and J are TRBV5-1 and TRBJ2-1; weak D call: TRBD2 (6 bases). Germline assignment: CDR1 SGHRS and CDR2 YFSETQ. The CDR3 has 15 residues. The V end was cut by 0 bases, the J end by 4 bases, with 11 bases between.

The rearrangement uses TRBV4-1 and TRBJ2-7; D is unresolved. The germline CDR1 and CDR2 sequences are MGHRA and YSYEKL. The CDR3 totals 17 residues. Trimming took 2 bases from V and 0 from J, leaving 17 bases between them. DNA of the CDR3: TGCGCCAGCAGCCAACAGGCCCCCTCTCCAAGCTCCTACGAGCAGTACTTC. Its protein product is CASSQQAPSPSSYEQYF.

The rearrangement links TRBV5-1 to TRBJ2-5, with TRBD1 identical over 8 bases. The CDR3 is 18 amino acids. Germline V gene lookup returns CDR1 SGHRS and CDR2 YFSETQ. After removal of 8 bases from V and 3 bases from J, the junction contained 21 bases not matched to a gene. The DNA of the CDR3 is TGCGCCAGAAACAACCCTCTTTTTGACGGACAGGGAGAAGAGACCCAGTACTTC. This gives the protein CARNNPLFDGQGEETQYF. The variable domain in full, with the rest retrieved from reference TRBV5-1 and TRBJ2-5, is KAGVTQTPRYLIKTRGQQVTLSCSPISGHRSVSWYQQTPGQGLQFLFEYFSETQRNKGNFPGRFSGRQFSNSRSEMNVSTLELGDSALYLCARNNPLFDGQGEETQYFGPGTRLLVL.

A note on this clone: This sample also contains other DNA sequences that code for the same CDR3. The J gene is TRBJ1-2, the V gene TRBV9; D may be TRBD1 (5 bases). CDR3 length: 13 amino acids. Germline assignment: CDR1 SGDLS and CDR2 YYNGEE. Trimming stripped 3 bases from V and 1 base from J, with 7 bases between. The chain's CDR3 is CASSAGGNYGYTF. CDR3 bases: TGTGCCAGCAGCGCCGGGGGTAACTATGGCTACACCTTC.

Of note for this clone: A read error may produce the germline difference seen at one junction end. The chain employs TRBV27 and TRBJ2-7; no firm D call. The CDR3 runs to 16 residues. Germline V CDR1 and CDR2: MNHEY, SMNVEV (reference sequence). The CDR3: CASSFNLESGSYGQYF. The CDR3 nucleotides are TGTGCCAGCAGTTTTAACCTTGAGTCTGGTAGTTACGGGCAGTACTTC.

This sequence joins TRBV6-6 and TRBJ1-5; 7 bases are a match to TRBD1. This CDR3 contains 16 residues. J lost 4 bases, V lost 8 bases, and 14 bases had no gene match. CDR1 is MNHNY, CDR2 SVGAGI, per germline (reference sequence). For the CDR3, the DNA is TGTGCCAGCGCCTCAAGCGAGACAGGGTCGAATCAGCCCCAGCATTTT. Translated, it gives CASASSETGSNQPQHF.

The chain combines TRBV5-1 with TRBJ2-6; 7 nucleotides line up with TRBD1. This CDR3 comprises 16 residues. J gave up 2 bases and V 2 bases, and 4 bases lay outside the gene matches. The germline V gene has CDR1 SGHRS and CDR2 YFSETQ. For the CDR3, the DNA is TGCGCCAGCAGCTTAGTAACAGGGGCTGGGGCCAACGTCCTGACTTTC. Its protein is CASSLVTGAGANVLTF.

The chain links TRBV28 to TRBJ2-1; TRBD1 matches at 7 bases. V shed 11 bases, J shed 8 bases, and the junction held 15 bases outside the gene matches. This CDR3 spans 14 amino acids. Germline lookup yields CDR1 MDHEN and CDR2 SYDVKM. CDR3 amino acids: CAAGSRQGSDEQFF. For the CDR3, the DNA is TGTGCCGCCGGATCCAGACAGGGTAGCGATGAGCAGTTCTTC.

CDR3 residues: CSYRTSGSSYEQYF. The CDR3 coding sequence is TGCAGCTACCGGACTAGCGGAAGCTCCTACGAGCAGTACTTC. The V and J genes are TRBV29-1 and TRBJ2-5; 10 positions agree with TRBD2. The J call may be wrong; the DNA end is better matched by TRBJ2-7. Germline values: CDR1 SQVTM, CDR2 ANQGSEA. The CDR3 totals 14 residues.

The gene calls are TRBV5-1 and TRBJ1-5, with D perhaps matching TRBD1 (5 bases). The CDR3 consists of 15 residues. With 0 bases removed from V and 1 base from J, the gap between germline ends came to 8 bases. CDR1 is SGHRS and CDR2 is YFSETQ in the germline V gene. The CDR3 region has the DNA TGCGCCAGCAGCTTGGTCCCAGGGAGCAATCAGCCCCAGCATTTT. Translating gives CASSLVPGSNQPQHF.

The chain links TRBV6-6 to TRBJ2-1, with 10 bases lining up with TRBD2. In germline, CDR1 is MNHNY, CDR2 SVGAGI (reference sequence). CDR3 length: 16 amino acids. Trimming removed 2 bases from V and 5 bases from J; junction bases left unmatched: 6. CDR3 nucleotides: TGTGCCAGCAGTTACAAGCTAGCGGGAGTGCACAATGAGCAGTTCTTC. It is translated as CASSYKLAGVHNEQFF.

The gene calls are TRBV10-3 and TRBJ1-5, with unresolved D. This CDR3 region has 14 residues. Trimming removed 0 bases from V and 6 bases from J, with 9 bases in between. CDR1 and CDR2 (germline): ENHRY, SYGVKD. The chain's CDR3 is CAISESSAGQPQHF. CDR3 nucleotides: TGTGCCATCAGTGAGTCTAGTGCTGGTCAGCCCCAGCATTTT.

This chain links TRBV2 with TRBJ1-5; 8 nucleotides match TRBD1. With V trimmed by 6 bases and J by 4 bases, 5 bases remained unmatched. Germline CDR1 is SNHLY and CDR2 is FYNNEI. The CDR3 runs 14 residues. The DNA for the CDR3 is TGTGCCAGCAGCGGACAGGGCACTAATCAGCCCCAGCATTTT. It translates to CASSGQGTNQPQHF.

This chain's CDR3 is CASSQAEGGGSQPQHF. The CDR3 nucleotides are TGCGCCAGCAGCCAAGCGGAGGGTGGGGGTAGTCAGCCCCAGCATTTT. This chain uses TRBV4-1 with TRBJ1-5; perhaps TRBD1 as D (5 bases). Germline V CDR1 and CDR2: MGHRA, YSYEKL. This CDR3 spans 16 amino acids. Trimming left V 1 base short and J 6 bases short, with 16 bases between.

CDR3 nucleotides: TGTGCCAGCACCACAGGGGGTAGCTCCTACAATGAGCAGTTCTTC. Residues: CASTTGGSSYNEQFF. The chain combines TRBV7-6 with TRBJ2-1; 8 bases are a match to TRBD1. Trimming at V came to 7 bases and at J to 0 bases, leaving 5 bases not matched to a gene. The CDR3 runs to 15 residues. Germline loops: CDR1 SGHVS, CDR2 FNYEAQ.

The chain links TRBV7-9 to TRBJ2-1; TRBD2 matches at 9 bases. Germline V gives CDR1 SEHNR, CDR2 FQNEAQ (reference sequence). The CDR3 extends over 18 amino acids. The J segment lost 0 bases and the V segment lost 5 bases, leaving 11 bases of the junction unmatched. CDR3 protein: CASSPVTSGRSSYNEQFF. CDR3 DNA sequence: TGTGCCAGCAGCCCCGTGACTAGCGGTCGAAGCTCCTACAATGAGCAGTTCTTC.

This chain connects TRBV15 to TRBJ2-7; 7 nucleotides align to TRBD1. Germline trimming cut 0 bases from V and 5 bases from J; bases unmatched to any gene: 10. The CDR3 runs to 16 residues. CDR1 and CDR2 from the germline V gene are LNHNV and YYDKDF (reference sequence). The CDR3 here is CATSRDQGTAVNEQYF. Here the CDR3 DNA reads TGTGCCACCAGCAGAGATCAAGGGACAGCGGTAAACGAGCAGTACTTC.

The CDR3 sequence: CASRVQRDGPYTDTQYF. CDR3 nucleotides: TGTGCCAGCAGGGTACAGCGGGACGGACCGTACACAGATACGCAGTATTTT. The genes are TRBV2 and TRBJ2-3; 7 bases line up with TRBD2. There are 17 residues in the CDR3. Unmatched junction bases numbered 14, after V lost 6 bases and J lost 2 bases. Germline V lookup: CDR1 SNHLY, CDR2 FYNNEI.

V usage is TRBV28 and J usage is TRBJ2-3; 11 bases agree with TRBD2. The V and J ends lost 4 bases and 9 bases, in that order; junction bases with no gene match: 12. Germline V lookup: CDR1 MDHEN, CDR2 SYDVKM. The CDR3 spans 16 residues. The CDR3 nucleotides read TGTGCCAGCAGTTCCGTGGGACTAGCGGCAGCAGTGACGCAGTATTTT. Translated: CASSSVGLAAAVTQYF.

This chain joins TRBV30 and TRBJ2-3; 11 bases fit TRBD2. The CDR3 spans 13 residues. Germline values: CDR1 GTSNPN, CDR2 SVGIG (reference sequence). Germline trimming cut 4 bases from V and 3 bases from J; bases unmatched to any gene: 0. DNA for the CDR3: TGTGCCTGGACTAGCGGGAGGACAGATACGCAGTATTTT. This sequence encodes CAWTSGRTDTQYF. Based on the CDR3 plus reference TRBV30 and TRBJ2-3, the full variable domain is SQTIHQWPATLVQPVGSPLSLECTVEGTSNPNLYWYRQAAGRGLQLLFYSVGIGQISSEVPQNLSASRPQDRQFILSSKKLLLSDSGFYLCAWTSGRTDTQYFGPGTRLTVL.

This clone has just a few counts. The V gene is TRBV5-6, the J gene TRBJ2-1, with 16 bases matching TRBD2. V trimming: 4 bases; J trimming: 4 bases; junction bases outside the gene matches: 5. Looked up from germline, CDR1 is SGHDT and CDR2 is YYEEEE. The CDR3 has 17 residues. As DNA, the CDR3 is TGTGCCAGCAGCCTGGGACTAGCGGGAGGGACGTACAATGAGCAGTTCTTC. This sequence encodes CASSLGLAGGTYNEQFF.